These 14 T cell receptor beta chains originate from one sample sequenced in a study of cytomegalovirus exposure and HLA in healthy donors. The PCR contained 60 Vbeta and 13 Jbeta primers. TCRdb's copy holds only in-frame clones and misses some; the assay was immunoSEQ multiplex PCR. The table has some 140,000 clones, approximately 72% seen once. The sequenced sample consisted of PBMCs. These receptors were taken from a man aged 18 to 35 in good health and CMV-seronegative.

This chain uses TRBV29-1 with TRBJ2-3; 7 bases match TRBD2. Germline CDR1 and CDR2: SQVTM and ANQGSEA. CDR3 length: 13 amino acids. The V segment lost 4 bases and the J segment 3 bases; nucleotides outside the gene matches: 4. The CDR3 sequence is CSVVGGWTDTQYF. The DNA for the CDR3 is TGCAGCGTTGTCGGGGGGTGGACAGATACGCAGTATTTT.

The V and J genes are TRBV28 and TRBJ2-6, with D possibly TRBD1 on 5 matching bases. Germline CDR1 and CDR2: MDHEN and SYDVKM. V was trimmed by 8 bases and J by 4 bases, leaving 9 bases between them. This CDR3 contains 13 residues. The CDR3 is CASETAGANVLTF. CDR3 nucleotides: TGTGCCAGCGAGACAGCCGGGGCCAACGTCCTGACTTTC.

The gene calls are TRBV5-1 and TRBJ2-2; 8 nucleotides line up with TRBD1. The germline CDR1 and CDR2 sequences are SGHRS and YFSETQ. V lost 1 base, J lost 6 bases, and 5 bases stayed unmatched. This CDR3 spans 15 amino acids. CDR3 sequence: CASSLTGQASGELFF. CDR3 coding DNA: TGCGCCAGCAGCTTGACGGGACAGGCCTCCGGGGAGCTGTTTTTT.

This chain connects TRBV15 to TRBJ1-3; 7 positions match TRBD1. CDR3 size: 18 residues. Unmatched junction bases numbered 9, after V lost 1 base and J lost 0 bases. Germline V lookup: CDR1 LNHNV, CDR2 YYDKDF (reference sequence). CDR3 in amino acids: CATSRGGQVPSSGNTIYF. The CDR3 nucleotides read TGTGCCACCAGCAGAGGTGGACAGGTGCCGAGCTCTGGAAACACCATATATTTT. Supplemented by reference TRBV15 and TRBJ1-3, the full variable domain reads DAMVIQNPRYQVTQFGKPVTLSCSQTLNHNVMYWYQQKSSQAPKLLFHYYDKDFNNEADTPDNFQSRRPNTSFCFLDIRSPGLGDTAMYLCATSRGGQVPSSGNTIYFGEGSWLTVV.

This clone was seen just once. The chain is built from TRBV28 and TRBJ1-1; 9 bases map to TRBD1. With V trimmed by 5 bases and J by 11 bases, 12 bases remained unmatched. CDR3 length equals 14 residues. Germline V gives CDR1 MDHEN, CDR2 SYDVKM. The CDR3 is CASSPTPGQGIAFF. Here the CDR3 DNA reads TGTGCCAGCAGTCCCACCCCAGGACAGGGGATCGCTTTCTTT.

The chain uses TRBV5-1 and TRBJ1-5; 9 bases are shared with TRBD1. The trim removed 0 bases at V and 6 bases at J, leaving 4 bases unmatched. The germline V gene encodes CDR1 SGHRS and CDR2 YFSETQ. The CDR3 is 15 amino acids. This CDR3 is CASSLGQGVGQPQHF. The CDR3 nucleotides are TGCGCCAGCAGCTTGGGACAGGGGGTCGGTCAGCCCCAGCATTTT.

The chain carries TRBV5-1 and TRBJ1-6; D not certain. Trimming pared 3 bases from V and 9 bases from J, leaving 10 bases between. Germline assignment: CDR1 SGHRS and CDR2 YFSETQ. The CDR3 totals 13 residues. The CDR3 reads CASSSAGSSPLHF. CDR3 in DNA: TGCGCCAGCAGCTCCGCGGGTAGTTCACCCCTCCACTTT.

This chain connects TRBV29-1 to TRBJ1-3; the D gene is possibly TRBD1 (6 bases). Trimming took off 6 bases at V and 2 bases at J, with 11 bases between the two ends. CDR3 size: 13 residues. CDR1 and CDR2 from the germline V gene are SQVTM and ANQGSEA. CDR3 sequence (DNA): TGCAGCGTCTCAACAGGGACTGGAAACACCATATATTTT. Amino acids: CSVSTGTGNTIYF.

J is TRBJ2-7 and V is TRBV6-5, with D perhaps TRBD1 (6 bases). The CDR3 has 15 residues. Germline lookup yields CDR1 MNHEY and CDR2 SVGAGI. V lost 5 bases to trimming and J lost 4 bases, with 18 bases between them. The CDR3 nucleotides read TGTGCCAGCAGTGGGGGCCGGGACACTAAATACGAGCAGTACTTC. Residues: CASSGGRDTKYEQYF.

The genes are TRBV13 and TRBJ2-2; possible D gene TRBD2, 6 bases. CDR1 is PRHDT and CDR2 is FYEKMQ in the germline V gene (reference sequence). V was pared by 1 base and J by 0 bases, with 9 bases between. The CDR3 extends over 16 amino acids. The DNA of the CDR3 is TGTGCCAGCAGCTTAGAAGTAGCGGCGAACACCGGGGAGCTGTTTTTT. This sequence encodes CASSLEVAANTGELFF.

This clone was observed a handful of times. This chain links TRBV27 with TRBJ2-5, with TRBD1 matching over 10 bases. Germline V CDR1 and CDR2: MNHEY, SMNVEV (reference sequence). The CDR3 length is 14 residues. The V gene end was trimmed by 5 bases and the J gene end by 5 bases; junction bases not matched to a gene: 5. CDR3: CASSLDRGRETQYF. CDR3 bases: TGTGCCAGCAGTCTTGACAGGGGGCGGGAGACCCAGTACTTC.

The chain uses TRBV9 and TRBJ2-1, with 8 bases aligning to TRBD2. This CDR3 comprises 14 residues. V dropped 0 bases and J dropped 9; count of bases not matched to a gene: 5. CDR1 SGDLS and CDR2 YYNGEE come from the germline V gene. The CDR3 region is CASSVAGGRVEQFF. CDR3 sequence (DNA): TGTGCCAGCAGCGTAGCGGGGGGGCGTGTTGAGCAGTTCTTC.

This rearrangement joins TRBV6-5 to TRBJ2-7, with D maybe TRBD2 (5 bases). CDR1 and CDR2 (germline): MNHEY, SVGAGI. V was trimmed by 5 bases and J by 4 bases, leaving 6 bases between them. The CDR3 covers 11 residues. CDR3 coding DNA: TGTGCCAGCAGTGGGAGATACGAGCAGTACGTC. Residues: CASSGRYEQYV.

The gene calls are TRBV7-9 and TRBJ1-2; TRBD1 aligns across 8 bases. The CDR3 length is 16 residues. CDR1 is SEHNR and CDR2 is FQNEAQ in the germline V gene (reference sequence). The J segment lost 6 bases and the V segment lost 1 base, leaving 10 bases of the junction unmatched. The CDR3: CASSLGGQGGRDGYTF. DNA of the CDR3: TGTGCCAGCAGCTTAGGAGGACAGGGAGGAAGGGATGGCTACACCTTC.